This T cell receptor beta chain emerged from a study of blood T cell repertoires in COVID-19. Trimming removed 6 bases from V and 3 bases from J, with 15 bases in between. Germline assignment: CDR1 MNHEY and CDR2 SVGEGT. The CDR3 sequence is 15 residues long. Under the authors' procedure: Estimates of nucleated cell counts were drawn from the amplification of reference gene primers. Assay used: immunoSEQ multiplex PCR; TCRdb lists only in-frame clones, some missing. V and J calls and clone size follow that table, whereas D and trimming were derived from the DNA. The table lists a few hundred thousand clones, 80% to 95% of them singletons. The count of this clone is one.

V usage is TRBV6-2 or TRBV6-3 and J usage is TRBJ1-5; D is ambiguous. This TCR was sampled from a woman in her 30s with COVID-19, enrolled during active disease. The specimen was peripheral blood. The CDR3 bases are TGTGCCAGCAGCTCGACCGGGTCGTTCAATCAGCCCCAGCATTTT. This sequence encodes CASSSTGSFNQPQHF.